One and the same sample provided the 28 T cell receptor beta chains below, sequenced in a study of T-cell memory formation after mild COVID-19. TCRdb re-called the 5' RACE reads with MiXCR, one entry per CDR3 protein. The table has about 470,000 distinct CDR3 sequences, about 23% seen once. Sequences were obtained from PBMCs or a T cell subset sorted from them (not recorded which). The receptor set was obtained from an adult woman who had mild COVID-19 (a few samples of this study predate the infection). Cell type and time point are not known.

A few counts support this clonotype. The V call is TRBV7-3, the J call TRBJ2-5; 14 bases agree with TRBD2. This CDR3 has 16 residues. The V gene's germline CDR1 is SGHTA and CDR2 FQGTGA. Trimming cost V 4 bases and J 1 base; bases outside gene matches: 2. In nucleotides, the CDR3 is TGTGCCAGCAGCTGGACTAGCGGGGGGATCCAAGAGACCCAGTACTTC. Amino acid sequence: CASSWTSGGIQETQYF.

This chain links TRBV15 with TRBJ2-3; D is unclear. Trimming took 7 bases from V and 2 from J, leaving 10 bases between them. The CDR3 loop spans 13 amino acids. Looked up from germline, CDR1 is LNHNV and CDR2 is YYDKDF (reference sequence). CDR3 bases: TGTGCCACCAATAACTATTTCACAGATACGCAGTATTTT. Encoded protein: CATNNYFTDTQYF.

The genes are TRBV21-1 and TRBJ2-7. TRBV21-1 is termed a pseudogene. The CDR3 is made up of 15 amino acids. CDR3 residues: CASSTPTELAYEQYF. CDR3 DNA sequence: TGTGCCAGCAGCACCCCGACGGAGCTAGCCTACGAGCAGTACTTC.

The chain is built from TRBV4-3 and TRBJ2-1; TRBD2 matches 11 bases. Germline V lookup: CDR1 LGHNA, CDR2 YSLEER. Unmatched junction bases numbered 2, after V lost 2 bases and J lost 8 bases. The CDR3 has 14 residues. The CDR3 sequence is CASSQTSGSDEQFF. CDR3 nucleotides: TGCGCCAGCAGCCAAACTAGCGGGAGCGATGAGCAGTTCTTC.

This clonotype was observed many times. The rearrangement joins TRBV5-1 to TRBJ1-2; tentative D call: TRBD1 (5 bases). This CDR3 has 13 residues. V dropped 7 bases and J dropped 5 bases, with 15 bases sitting between them. The germline CDR1 and CDR2 sequences are SGHRS and YFSETQ. CDR3 region: CASGEGTLYGYTF. In DNA, the CDR3 is TGCGCCAGCGGGGAAGGGACGTTGTATGGCTACACCTTC.

This clonotype has ten or more counts. V is TRBV12-3 or TRBV12-4 and J is TRBJ2-1, with 12 bases fitting TRBD1. After removal of 7 bases from V and 8 bases from J, the junction contained 12 bases not matched to a gene. The CDR3 covers 16 residues. The CDR3: CASTRSGTGGIDEQFF. CDR3 in DNA: TGTGCCAGCACCAGATCCGGGACAGGGGGCATCGATGAGCAGTTCTTC.

The chain employs TRBV11-2 and TRBJ2-7; TRBD1 is a possible D gene (5 bases). Trimming took off 1 base at V and 2 bases at J, with 12 bases between the two ends. From germline, CDR1 is SGHAT and CDR2 FQNNGV. This CDR3 has 15 amino acids. In nucleotides, the CDR3 is TGTGCCAGCAGCTTAGCAGACAGCTTTACCTACGAGCAGTACTTC. This translates into CASSLADSFTYEQYF.

The gene calls are TRBV5-5 and TRBJ1-1; D unresolved. Germline lookup yields CDR1 SGHKS and CDR2 YYEKEE (reference sequence). This CDR3 spans 14 amino acids. The V end was cut by 4 bases, the J end by 1 base, with 11 bases between. The CDR3 is CASSPAPENTEAFF. As DNA, the CDR3 is TGTGCCAGCAGCCCCGCCCCAGAGAACACTGAAGCTTTCTTT.

This clonotype was seen a few times. This chain uses TRBV3-1 with TRBJ2-7; D not resolved. CDR1 and CDR2 from the germline V gene are LGHDT and YNNKEL (reference sequence). With 1 base removed from V and 3 bases from J, the gap between germline ends came to 13 bases. The CDR3 contains 15 residues. CDR3 DNA sequence: TGTGCCAGCAGCCAAGTGAATGATTTAGACTACGAGCAGTACTTC. It codes for CASSQVNDLDYEQYF.

In its sample, this clonotype was seen a few times. V usage is TRBV12-3 or TRBV12-4 and J usage is TRBJ2-3; 7 bases map to TRBD2. This CDR3 has 14 residues. Unmatched junction bases numbered 3, after V lost 4 bases and J lost 2 bases. Written as DNA, the CDR3 is TGTGCCAGCAGTTCCGGGACTATCACAGATACGCAGTATTTT. It encodes CASSSGTITDTQYF.

The chain has TRBV7-9 and TRBJ2-3, with no clear D. Germline CDR1 reads SEHNR; CDR2 reads FQNEAQ (reference sequence). The CDR3 spans 14 residues. V dropped 1 base and J dropped 4 bases, with 9 bases sitting between them. The CDR3: CASSLGVWADTQYF. The CDR3 region has the DNA TGTGCCAGCAGCTTAGGAGTATGGGCAGATACGCAGTATTTT.

The rearrangement links TRBV7-6 to TRBJ2-7; 9 bases fit TRBD1. J lost 2 bases, V lost 5 bases, and 7 bases had no gene match. CDR3 length: 15 amino acids. Germline lookup yields CDR1 SGHVS and CDR2 FNYEAQ. This CDR3 reads CASSTRQGGPYEQYF. CDR3 coding DNA: TGTGCCAGCAGCACGAGACAGGGGGGCCCCTACGAGCAGTACTTC.

This chain connects TRBV5-4 to TRBJ1-2; 7 bases match TRBD1. The trim removed 4 bases at V and 4 bases at J, leaving 10 bases unmatched. The CDR3 extends over 15 amino acids. The germline V gene encodes CDR1 SGHNT and CDR2 YYREEE (reference sequence). CDR3 protein: CASSIPGQFIYGYTF. CDR3 DNA: TGTGCCAGCAGCATCCCGGGACAGTTCATCTATGGCTACACCTTC.

The chain is built from TRBV7-6 and TRBJ2-3, with 8 bases lining up with TRBD2. This CDR3 comprises 15 residues. J lost 2 bases, V lost 4 bases, and 5 bases had no gene match. Germline V gene data show CDR1 as SGHVS and CDR2 as FNYEAQ. CDR3 region: CASSSVAGPTDTQYF. CDR3 DNA: TGTGCCAGCAGCTCGGTAGCGGGGCCCACAGATACGCAGTATTTT.

This clonotype was counted ten times or more. The chain uses TRBV24-1 and TRBJ2-1; the D gene is possibly TRBD2 (6 bases). The germline V gene encodes CDR1 KGHDR and CDR2 SFDVKD. V lost 4 bases to trimming and J lost 6 bases, with 15 bases between them. There are 15 residues in the CDR3. The CDR3 nucleotides read TGTGCCACCAGTGACCCGACCGGACTAACCAATGAGCAGTTCTTC. Translation gives CATSDPTGLTNEQFF.

This clonotype was recorded a few times. The chain carries TRBV5-1 and TRBJ2-7; D perhaps matches TRBD1 (5 bases). This CDR3 has 14 amino acids. The germline V and J ends were trimmed by 1 base and 0 bases, with 8 bases remaining between them. In germline, CDR1 is SGHRS, CDR2 YFSETQ. CDR3 region: CASSLHRSSYEQYF. Here the CDR3 DNA reads TGCGCCAGCAGCTTGCACAGGAGCTCCTACGAGCAGTACTTC.

This clonotype has just a few counts. The germline gene is not matched at one end of the junction; a read error may be the cause. This chain joins TRBV7-9 and TRBJ2-5; D possibly corresponds to TRBD2 (5 bases). Germline values: CDR1 SEHNR, CDR2 FQNEAQ (reference sequence). CDR3 size: 13 residues. The CDR3 nucleotides are TGTGCCAGCAGCCCAGCGGAGGCCGAGACTCAGTACTTC. It translates to CASSPAEAETQYF.

This clonotype occurred a few times. V gene TRBV5-1 combines with J gene TRBJ1-1; no clear D. The germline V gene encodes CDR1 SGHRS and CDR2 YFSETQ. The CDR3 has 13 amino acids. V was shortened by 5 bases and J by 0 bases, with 8 bases between the two germline ends. The CDR3 sequence is CASRYTMNTEAFF. CDR3 coding DNA: TGCGCCAGCAGGTACACTATGAACACTGAAGCTTTCTTT.

The chain employs TRBV4-3 and TRBJ2-2, with D possibly being TRBD1 or TRBD2 (5 bases each). Germline-derived CDR1 and CDR2 are LGHNA and YSLEER. Trimming took off 4 bases at V and 4 bases at J, with 19 bases between the two ends. The CDR3 contains 17 residues. The CDR3 sequence is CASSPSAWGAGTGELFF. The CDR3 coding sequence is TGCGCCAGCAGCCCCTCGGCTTGGGGCGCGGGCACCGGGGAGCTGTTTTTT.

The CDR3 here is CATSGTGIGAGTGELFF. CDR3 bases: TGTGCCACCAGTGGGACAGGGATAGGGGCAGGCACCGGGGAGCTGTTTTTT. V is TRBV24-1 and J is TRBJ2-2, with TRBD1 matching 8 bases. V lost 5 bases to trimming and J lost 4 bases; unmatched junction nucleotides: 11. Germline-derived CDR1 and CDR2 are KGHDR and SFDVKD. This CDR3 is 17 amino acids long.

The CDR3 region has the DNA TGTGCCAGCCTTGGCGGGGGCTACAATGAGCAGTTCTTC. Protein product: CASLGGGYNEQFF. The V call is TRBV7-9, the J call TRBJ2-1; TRBD2 aligns across 7 bases. This CDR3 is built from 13 residues. Trimming removed 8 bases from V and 3 bases from J; junction bases left unmatched: 4. Germline CDR1 and CDR2: SEHNR and FQNEAQ (reference sequence).

This clonotype was counted only a few times. The chain links TRBV2 to TRBJ2-7, with a weak D call TRBD2 (5 bases). Germline CDR1 and CDR2: SNHLY and FYNNEI. V was trimmed by 5 bases and J by 7 bases, leaving 27 bases between them. This CDR3 region has 17 residues. The chain's CDR3 is CASSFEGYLVRDDEQYF. The CDR3 DNA is TGTGCCAGCAGTTTCGAGGGATACCTAGTACGAGATGATGAGCAGTACTTC. Drawing the rest from reference TRBV2 and TRBJ2-7, the complete variable domain is EPEVTQTPSHQVTQMGQEVILRCVPISNHLYFYWYRQILGQKVEFLVSFYNNEISEKSEIFDDQFSVERPDGSNFTLKIRSTKLEDSAMYFCASSFEGYLVRDDEQYFGPGTRLTVT.

The chain joins TRBV12-3 or TRBV12-4 to TRBJ2-3; 10 positions agree with TRBD2. V dropped 1 base and J dropped 9; count of bases not matched to a gene: 7. The CDR3 has 15 residues. CDR3 sequence reads: CASSLESGGARTQYF. CDR3 DNA: TGTGCCAGCAGTTTAGAGAGCGGGGGGGCTAGGACGCAGTATTTT.

This clonotype was counted a few times. J is TRBJ2-2 and V is TRBV23-1; the D is unclear. TRBV23-1 is an open reading frame whose function is uncertain. There are 16 residues in the CDR3. The germline V and J ends were trimmed by 3 bases and 7 bases, with 18 bases remaining between them. The CDR3 nucleotides read TGCGCCAGCAGTCACCCCCCAAGGCAAGACGGCGGGGAGCTGTTTTTT. Its translation: CASSHPPRQDGGELFF.

This chain's CDR3 is CASSLDRSGANVLTF. As DNA, the CDR3 is TGTGCCAGCAGCCTGGACAGATCTGGGGCCAACGTCCTGACTTTC. The rearrangement links TRBV6-5 to TRBJ2-6; TRBD1 is a possible D gene (6 bases). V gave up 6 bases and J gave up 1 base, with 10 bases separating them. Germline-derived CDR1 and CDR2 are MNHEY and SVGAGI. This CDR3 has 15 residues.

This clonotype was picked up a small number of times. The V and J genes are TRBV5-1 and TRBJ1-5; 10 bases line up with TRBD1. V was pared by 4 bases and J by 5 bases, with 12 bases of the junction left unmatched. The germline V gene encodes CDR1 SGHRS and CDR2 YFSETQ. The CDR3 runs to 17 residues. DNA for the CDR3: TGCGCCAGCAGCGCCACACCGCTCGGGACAGGGGATCAGCCCCAGCATTTT. Translation gives CASSATPLGTGDQPQHF.

The gene calls are TRBV12-3 or TRBV12-4 and TRBJ2-7, with 9 bases aligning to TRBD2. The CDR3 covers 14 residues. After removal of 8 bases from V and 6 bases from J, the junction contained 11 bases not matched to a gene. CDR3 protein: CASGPNLAGREQYF. As DNA, the CDR3 is TGTGCCAGCGGACCGAACCTAGCGGGACGCGAGCAGTACTTC.

This clonotype has a handful of counts. The chain links TRBV7-9 to TRBJ1-6, with D unclear. The CDR3 has 15 amino acids. The ends were cut back, 3 bases at V and 7 bases at J, with 13 bases in the middle. The germline CDR1 and CDR2 sequences are SEHNR and FQNEAQ (reference sequence). The CDR3 sequence: CASSFGFSLNSPLHF. The CDR3 region has the DNA TGTGCCAGCAGCTTCGGGTTTAGCCTGAATTCACCCCTCCACTTT.